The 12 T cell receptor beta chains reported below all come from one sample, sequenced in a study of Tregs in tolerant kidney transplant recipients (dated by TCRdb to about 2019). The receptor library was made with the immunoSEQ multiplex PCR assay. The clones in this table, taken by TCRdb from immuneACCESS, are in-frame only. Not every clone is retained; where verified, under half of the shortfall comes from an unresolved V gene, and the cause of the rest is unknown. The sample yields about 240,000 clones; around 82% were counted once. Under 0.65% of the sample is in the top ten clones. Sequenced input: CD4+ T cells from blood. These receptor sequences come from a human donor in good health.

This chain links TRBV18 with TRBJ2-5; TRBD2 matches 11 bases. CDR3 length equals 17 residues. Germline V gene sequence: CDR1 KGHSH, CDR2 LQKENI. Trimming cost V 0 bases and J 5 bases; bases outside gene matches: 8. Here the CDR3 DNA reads TGTGCCAGCTCACCACCGGGGCTAGCGGGAGGAGAGGAGACCCAGTACTTC. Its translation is CASSPPGLAGGEETQYF.

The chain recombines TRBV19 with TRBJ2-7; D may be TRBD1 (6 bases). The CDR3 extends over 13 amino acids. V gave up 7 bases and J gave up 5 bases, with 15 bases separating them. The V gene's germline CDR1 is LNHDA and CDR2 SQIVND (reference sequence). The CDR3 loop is CASNQGKENEQYF. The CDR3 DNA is TGTGCCAGTAATCAGGGGAAGGAAAACGAGCAGTACTTC.

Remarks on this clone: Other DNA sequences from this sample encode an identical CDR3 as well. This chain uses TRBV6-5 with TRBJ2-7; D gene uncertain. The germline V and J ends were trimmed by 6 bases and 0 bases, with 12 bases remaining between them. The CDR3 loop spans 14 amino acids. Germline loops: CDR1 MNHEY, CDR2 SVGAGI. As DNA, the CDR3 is TGTGCCAGCAGCGAAGATAGGAGCTCCTACGAGCAGTACTTC. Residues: CASSEDRSSYEQYF.

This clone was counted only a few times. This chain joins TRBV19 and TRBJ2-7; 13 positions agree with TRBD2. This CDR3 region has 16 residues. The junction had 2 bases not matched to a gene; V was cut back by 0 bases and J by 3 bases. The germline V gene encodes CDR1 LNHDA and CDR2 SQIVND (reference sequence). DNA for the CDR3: TGTGCCAGTAGTATAGAACTAGCGGGGGGGCACTACGAGCAGTACTTC. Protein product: CASSIELAGGHYEQYF.

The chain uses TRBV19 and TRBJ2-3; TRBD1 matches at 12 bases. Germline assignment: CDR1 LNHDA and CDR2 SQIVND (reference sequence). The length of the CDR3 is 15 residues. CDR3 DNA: TGTGCTGCCTCGGGACAGGGGGCTCGGGCAGATACGCAGTATTTT. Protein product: CAASGQGARADTQYF.

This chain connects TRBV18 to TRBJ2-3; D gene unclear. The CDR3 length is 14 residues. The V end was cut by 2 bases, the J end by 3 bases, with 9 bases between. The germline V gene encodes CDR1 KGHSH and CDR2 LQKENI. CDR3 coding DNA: TGTGCCAGCTCACCAGGTGTGTTAACAGATACGCAGTATTTT. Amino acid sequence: CASSPGVLTDTQYF.

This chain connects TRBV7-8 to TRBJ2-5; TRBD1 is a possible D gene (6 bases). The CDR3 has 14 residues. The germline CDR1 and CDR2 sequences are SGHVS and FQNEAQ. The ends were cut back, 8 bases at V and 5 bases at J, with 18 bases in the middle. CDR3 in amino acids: CASVGAIGLETQYF. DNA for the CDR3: TGTGCCAGCGTGGGGGCCATTGGTTTGGAGACCCAGTACTTC. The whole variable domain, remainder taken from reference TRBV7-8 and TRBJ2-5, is GAGVSQSPRYKVAKRGQDVALRCDPISGHVSLFWYQQALGQGPEFLTYFQNEAQLDKSGLPSDRFFAERPEGSVSTLKIQRTQQEDSAVYLCASVGAIGLETQYFGPGTRLLVL.

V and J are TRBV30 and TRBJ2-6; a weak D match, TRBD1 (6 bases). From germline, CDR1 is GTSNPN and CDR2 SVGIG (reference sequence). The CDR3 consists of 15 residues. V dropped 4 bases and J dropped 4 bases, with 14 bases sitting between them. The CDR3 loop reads CAWTRGSAGANVLTF. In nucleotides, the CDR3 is TGTGCCTGGACCAGGGGATCGGCCGGGGCCAACGTCCTGACTTTC.

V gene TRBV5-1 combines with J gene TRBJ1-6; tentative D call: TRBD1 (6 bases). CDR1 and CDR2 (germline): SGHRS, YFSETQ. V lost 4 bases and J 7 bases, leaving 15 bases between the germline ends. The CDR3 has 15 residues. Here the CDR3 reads CASSRLGGQNSPLHF. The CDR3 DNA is TGCGCCAGCAGCCGTTTAGGGGGGCAGAATTCACCCCTCCACTTT.

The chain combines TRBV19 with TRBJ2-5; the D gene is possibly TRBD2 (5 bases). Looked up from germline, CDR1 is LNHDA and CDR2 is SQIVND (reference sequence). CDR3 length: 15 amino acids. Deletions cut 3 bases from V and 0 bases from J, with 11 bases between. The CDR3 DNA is TGTGCCAGTAGTATCGGGATCTCGTACCAAGAGACCCAGTACTTC. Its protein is CASSIGISYQETQYF.

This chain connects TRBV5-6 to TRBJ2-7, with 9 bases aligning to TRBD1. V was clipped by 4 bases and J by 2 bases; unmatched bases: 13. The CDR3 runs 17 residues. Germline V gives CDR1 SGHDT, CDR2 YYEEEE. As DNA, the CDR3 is TGTGCCAGCAGCATAACAGGGGGCGGGTCCGGAACCTACGAGCAGTACTTC. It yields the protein CASSITGGGSGTYEQYF.

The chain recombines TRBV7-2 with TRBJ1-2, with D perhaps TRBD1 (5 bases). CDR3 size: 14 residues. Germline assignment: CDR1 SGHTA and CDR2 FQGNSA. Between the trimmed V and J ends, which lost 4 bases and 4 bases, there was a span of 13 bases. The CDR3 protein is CASSSEGPFYGYTF. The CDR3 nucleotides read TGTGCCAGCAGCTCGGAGGGGCCCTTCTATGGCTACACCTTC.